The T cell receptor (beta chain) described here comes from a study of blood T cells in healthy people across ages. Findings of the study overall: Significant beta diversity loss was already apparent by age around 40, declining roughly linearly.

Per sample, no less than 5.5 micrograms of total RNA were extracted. The use of a sample-barcoded 5' primer and a J-beta primer mix characterized a second PCR of about 6 to 12 cycles. Tagging of each cDNA molecule was performed by a template-switch adaptor with 12 random nucleotides. TCRdb passed the 5' RACE reads through MiXCR, listing each CDR3 protein once. This table holds 550,000 to 750,000 distinct CDR3 sequences, around 21% found once. Trimming cost V 7 bases and J 0 bases, with 13 bases left between them. Looked up from germline, CDR1 is MNHEY and CDR2 is SVGAGI. This CDR3 spans 15 amino acids. As regards this clonotype: Its antigen is as yet unknown.

This chain connects TRBV6-5 to TRBJ2-1, with a weak D call TRBD2 (5 bases). Sequencing was carried out using blood. This TCR was sampled from a man aged 65 to 85 in good health. DNA for the CDR3: TGTGCCAGCACTACCAAGCGGAGCTCCTACAATGAGCAGTTCTTC. Its protein is CASTTKRSSYNEQFF.